This TCR beta chain was observed in a study of T-cell memory formation after mild COVID-19. Overall study: The two donors had largely donor-specific TCR clusters.

TCRdb recomputed calls from the 5' RACE reads with MiXCR, one row per CDR3 protein. The sample lists around 300,000 distinct CDR3 sequences, approximately 14% occurring once. After removal of 1 base from V and 4 bases from J, the junction contained 8 bases not matched to a gene. The CDR3 runs 16 residues. CDR1 DFQATT and CDR2 SNEGSKA come from the germline V gene (reference sequence). The sequence was collected from a man aged 18 to 29 who had mild COVID-19 (a few samples of this study predate the infection). Cell type and time point are not known. Sequenced material: PBMCs or a T cell subset sorted from them (not recorded which). V is TRBV20-1 and J is TRBJ2-1; 9 bases align to TRBD2. The CDR3 loop is CSARVGAGGVYNEQFF. The CDR3 DNA sequence: TGCAGTGCTAGAGTAGGAGCGGGGGGAGTTTACAATGAGCAGTTCTTC.